Listed below are T cell receptor beta chains from one sample, sequenced in a study of blood T cell repertoires in COVID-19. TCRdb keeps only in-frame clones here, not all; method: immunoSEQ multiplex PCR. The repertoire holds roughly 290,000 clones, with 90% as singletons. Sequences were obtained from peripheral blood. Receptor source: a woman aged 30 to 39 with COVID-19, enrolled during active disease. The CDR3 runs from the conserved cysteine through the conserved F or W. D genes are given only for firm matches. Clone size is stated in some rows and not others, as once, few, many or a class when expanded.

TRBJ2-1 | . | . | TRBV6-6 | TGTGCCAGCAGTTACTCGAGGTGGGGGGATGAGCAGTTCTTC | CASSYSRWGDEQFF
TRBJ2-7 | TRBD2 | once | TRBV4-1 | TGCGCCAGCAGCCAAGGGGGTGGGAGGGCTGACGAGCAGTACTTC | CASSQGGGRADEQYF
TRBJ2-1 | TRBD2 | . | TRBV19 | TGTGCCAGTAGTAAAAGGAGGACTAGCGGGGGTTCCTACAATGAGCAGTTCTTC | CASSKRRTSGGSYNEQFF
TRBJ1-4 | . | . | TRBV2 | TGTGCCAGCAGGGACACCCCCGCAACTAATGAAAAACTGTTTTTT | CASRDTPATNEKLFF
TRBJ2-7 | TRBD1 | . | TRBV18 | TGTGCCAGCTCACCCGGGACAGGCCGGCAGTACTTC | CASSPGTGRQYF
TRBJ1-1 | TRBD1 | . | TRBV30 | TGTGCCTGGGAAAGGGGACAGAAAAACACTGAAGCTTTCTTT | CAWERGQKNTEAFF
TRBJ2-3 | TRBD1 | . | TRBV5-6 | TGTGCCAGCAGCTCGACAGGGACAGATACGCAGTATTTT | CASSSTGTDTQYF
TRBJ2-7 | TRBD1 | . | TRBV10-3 | TGTGCCATCAGTGCCGGGACAGGGGCCCCCGAGCAGTACTTC | CAISAGTGAPEQYF
TRBJ1-1 | . | . | TRBV6-4 | TGTGCCAGCAGTGACCGGTCGGAGGCTGAAGCTTTCTTT | CASSDRSEAEAFF
TRBJ1-1 | TRBD1 | . | TRBV6-5 | TGTGCCAGCAGTTCTCGACAGGGAAGGGCTTTCTTT | CASSSRQGRAFF